This T cell receptor (beta chain) was obtained from a study of blood T cell repertoires in COVID-19. The assay was immunoSEQ multiplex PCR, and TCRdb's table has in-frame clones only and misses some. The sample carries roughly 200,000 clones, 80% to 90% recorded once. Germline V gene lookup returns CDR1 GTSNPN and CDR2 SVGIG (reference sequence). The J segment lost 2 bases and the V segment lost 3 bases, leaving 5 bases of the junction unmatched. CDR3 size: 14 residues. The origin of this receptor is a human donor with active or convalescent COVID-19. The donor label of this sample is uncertain. Input material: peripheral blood. This chain connects TRBV30 to TRBJ2-7; TRBD2 agrees at 9 bases. In nucleotides, the CDR3 is TGTGCCTGGAGAGCGACTAGCGGTCCCTACGAGCAGTACTTC. As protein: CAWRATSGPYEQYF.